Described below is a single T cell receptor beta chain sequence and its context. This specimen belongs to a study of blood T cell repertoires in COVID-19. Per the authors' pipeline: Estimation of nucleated cell counts was performed using reference gene primer amplification. TCRdb's table, derived via immunoSEQ multiplex PCR, lists solely in-frame clones and lacks some. V and J calls and clone size come straight from that table; D and trimming were deduced from the DNA. The sample consists of 150,000 to 200,000 clones, 82% of them appearing once. The sequencing input was peripheral blood. This TCR was sampled from a woman in her sixties or seventies with COVID-19, enrolled during active disease.

The CDR3 DNA reads as TGCAGCGTTGAAGGACAGACCAACACTGAAGCTTTCTTT. Its translation is CSVEGQTNTEAFF. The rearrangement uses TRBV29-1 and TRBJ1-1; maybe TRBD1 (5 bases). The CDR3 runs to 13 residues. Deletions cut 1 base from V and 2 bases from J, with 8 bases between. Germline CDR1 and CDR2: SQVTM and ANQGSEA.